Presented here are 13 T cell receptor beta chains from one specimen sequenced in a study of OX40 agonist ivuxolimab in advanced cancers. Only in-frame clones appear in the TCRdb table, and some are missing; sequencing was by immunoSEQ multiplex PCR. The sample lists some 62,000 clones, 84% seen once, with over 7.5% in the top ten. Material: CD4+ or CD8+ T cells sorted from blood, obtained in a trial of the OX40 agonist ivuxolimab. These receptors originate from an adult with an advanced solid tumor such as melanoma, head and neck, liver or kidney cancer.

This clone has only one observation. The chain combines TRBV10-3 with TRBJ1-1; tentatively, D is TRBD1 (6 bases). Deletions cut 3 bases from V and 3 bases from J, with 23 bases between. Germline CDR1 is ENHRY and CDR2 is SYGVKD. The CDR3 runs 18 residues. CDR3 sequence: CAISDPSKNRAGYTEAFF. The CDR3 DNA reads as TGTGCCATCAGTGACCCCAGTAAGAACAGGGCCGGTTACACTGAAGCTTTCTTT.

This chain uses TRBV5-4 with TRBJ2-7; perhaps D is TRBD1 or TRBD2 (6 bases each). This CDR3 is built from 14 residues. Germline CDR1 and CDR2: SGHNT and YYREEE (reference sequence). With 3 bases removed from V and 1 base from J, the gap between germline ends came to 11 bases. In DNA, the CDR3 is TGTGCCAGCAGCTCAGGGGACTCTTCCTACGAGCAGTACTTC. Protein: CASSSGDSSYEQYF.

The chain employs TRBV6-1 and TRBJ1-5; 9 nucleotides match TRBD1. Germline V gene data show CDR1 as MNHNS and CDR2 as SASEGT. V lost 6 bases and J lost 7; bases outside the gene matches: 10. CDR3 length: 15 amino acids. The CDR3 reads CASRWDRELVQPQHF. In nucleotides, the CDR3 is TGTGCCAGCAGATGGGACAGGGAGTTAGTCCAGCCCCAGCATTTT.

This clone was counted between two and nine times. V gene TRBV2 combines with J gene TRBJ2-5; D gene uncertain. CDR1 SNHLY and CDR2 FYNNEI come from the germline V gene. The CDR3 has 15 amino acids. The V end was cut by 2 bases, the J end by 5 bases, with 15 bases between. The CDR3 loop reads CASSEQTGNRETQYF. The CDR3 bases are TGTGCCAGCAGTGAACAGACCGGTAATCGGGAGACCCAGTACTTC.

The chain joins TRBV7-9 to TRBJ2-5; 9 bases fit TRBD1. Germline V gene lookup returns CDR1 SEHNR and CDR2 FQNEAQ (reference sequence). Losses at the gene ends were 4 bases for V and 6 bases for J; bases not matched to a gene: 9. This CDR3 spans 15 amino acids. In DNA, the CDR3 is TGTGCCAGCAGCTGGGGCCGACAGGGGGGAAAGACCCAGTACTTC. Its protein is CASSWGRQGGKTQYF.

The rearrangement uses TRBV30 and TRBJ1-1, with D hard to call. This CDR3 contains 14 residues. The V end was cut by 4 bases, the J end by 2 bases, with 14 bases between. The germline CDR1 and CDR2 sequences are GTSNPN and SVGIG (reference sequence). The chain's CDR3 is CAWTPPALNTEAFF. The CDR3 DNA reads TGTGCCTGGACCCCACCGGCACTAAACACTGAAGCTTTCTTT.

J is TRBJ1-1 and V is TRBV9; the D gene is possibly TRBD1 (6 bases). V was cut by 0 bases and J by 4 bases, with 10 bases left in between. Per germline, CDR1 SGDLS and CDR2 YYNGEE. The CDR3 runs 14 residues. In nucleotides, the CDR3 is TGTGCCAGCAGCGTAGAAGGGGGGAGCACTGAAGCTTTCTTT. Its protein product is CASSVEGGSTEAFF.

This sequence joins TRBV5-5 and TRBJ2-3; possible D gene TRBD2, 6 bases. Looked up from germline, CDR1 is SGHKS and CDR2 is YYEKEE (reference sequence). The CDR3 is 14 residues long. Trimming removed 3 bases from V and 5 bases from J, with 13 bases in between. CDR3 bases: TGTGCCAGCAGCTCAGGGACGGGACTAGATACGCAGTATTTT. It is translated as CASSSGTGLDTQYF.

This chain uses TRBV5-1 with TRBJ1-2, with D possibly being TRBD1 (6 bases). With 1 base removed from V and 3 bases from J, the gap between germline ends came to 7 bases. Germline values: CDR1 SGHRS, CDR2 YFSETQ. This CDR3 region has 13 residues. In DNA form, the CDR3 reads TGCGCCAGCAGCTTGCGACAGGACTATGGCTACACCTTC. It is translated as CASSLRQDYGYTF.

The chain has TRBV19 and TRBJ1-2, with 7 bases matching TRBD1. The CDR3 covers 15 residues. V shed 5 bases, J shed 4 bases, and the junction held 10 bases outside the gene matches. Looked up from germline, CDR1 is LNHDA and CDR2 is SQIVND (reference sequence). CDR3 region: CASSSSDRRIYGYTF. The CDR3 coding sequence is TGTGCCAGTAGTTCGTCGGACAGGAGAATCTATGGCTACACCTTC.

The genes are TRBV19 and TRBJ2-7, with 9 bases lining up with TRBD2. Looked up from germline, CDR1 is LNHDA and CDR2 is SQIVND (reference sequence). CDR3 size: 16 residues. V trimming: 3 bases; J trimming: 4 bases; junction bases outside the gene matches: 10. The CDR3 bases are TGTGCCAGTAGTATCCGCCTAGCGGGAAACGGGTACGAGCAGTACTTC. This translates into CASSIRLAGNGYEQYF.

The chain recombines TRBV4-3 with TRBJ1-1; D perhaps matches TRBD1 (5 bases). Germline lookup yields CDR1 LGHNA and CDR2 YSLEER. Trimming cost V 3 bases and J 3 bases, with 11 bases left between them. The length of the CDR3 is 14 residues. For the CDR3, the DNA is TGCGCCAGCAGCCACGCAGGGAGATACACTGAAGCTTTCTTT. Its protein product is CASSHAGRYTEAFF.

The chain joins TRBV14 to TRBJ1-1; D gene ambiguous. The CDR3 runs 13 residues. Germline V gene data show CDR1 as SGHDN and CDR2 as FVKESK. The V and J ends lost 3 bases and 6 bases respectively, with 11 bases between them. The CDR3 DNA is TGTGCCAGCAGCCAGGCGACACCTTCTGAAGCTTTCTTT. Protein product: CASSQATPSEAFF.